One and the same sample provided the 24 T cell receptor beta chains below, sequenced in a study of regulatory T cells in long-lasting Graves disease. Noted time point: persistent/refractory GD, antithyroid drugs over 5 years with positive TRAb. Generation of the TCR library employed RNA extracted from PBMCs. Construction of the TCR beta libraries employed iRepertoire HTBI primers in conjunction with Arm-PCR of CDR3 regions. TCRdb analysed the multiplex PCR reads with MiXCR anew, one entry per CDR3 protein. The sample includes about 430,000 distinct CDR3 sequences, around a fifth of them seen just once. The sample here was peripheral blood mononuclear cells (PBMCs), taken when the disease was refractory, from a patient treated with antithyroid drugs. The source of these receptors is a female donor with Graves disease.

The V call is TRBV28, the J call TRBJ1-3; D is unclear. The CDR3 contains 12 residues. Germline V gene data show CDR1 as MDHEN and CDR2 as SYDVKM. V shed 7 bases and J shed 3 bases, with 7 bases lying between them. The CDR3 reads CASTSLGNTIYF. The CDR3 nucleotides are TGTGCCAGCACATCCCTTGGAAACACCATATATTTT.

In this sample, this clonotype turned up a few times. CDR3 residues: CASSLIDSSYEQYF. The CDR3 DNA reads as TGTGCCAGCAGCCTAATCGATAGCTCCTACGAGCAGTACTTC. The chain is built from TRBV7-8 and TRBJ2-7; D unresolved. Germline V gene sequence: CDR1 SGHVS, CDR2 FQNEAQ. The CDR3 covers 14 residues. V shed 5 bases and J shed 0 bases, with 11 bases lying between them.

V is TRBV12-3 or TRBV12-4 and J is TRBJ2-2, with D possibly matching TRBD1 (6 bases). The ends were cut back, 5 bases at V and 4 bases at J, with 14 bases in the middle. This CDR3 is built from 15 residues. CDR3 DNA: TGTGCCAGCAGTCCATCTTGGACAGTCACCGGGGAGCTGTTTTTT. Its protein is CASSPSWTVTGELFF.

Ten or more counts support this clonotype. This CDR3 reads CASSYVGKGYDGYTF. CDR3 nucleotide sequence: TGTGCCAGCAGTTACGTCGGGAAGGGCTACGATGGCTACACCTTC. The J gene is TRBJ1-2, the V gene TRBV6-5; D is undetermined. Trimming removed 2 bases at V and 6 bases at J, with 16 bases between. CDR3 length: 15 amino acids. Germline-derived CDR1 and CDR2 are MNHEY and SVGAGI.

This rearrangement joins TRBV6-1 to TRBJ1-5; 12 nucleotides agree with TRBD1. CDR3 size: 15 residues. V was pared by 6 bases and J by 2 bases, with 2 bases of the junction left unmatched. Germline CDR1 and CDR2: MNHNS and SASEGT. CDR3 protein: CASSGTGGGNQPQHF. CDR3 in DNA: TGTGCCAGCAGCGGGACAGGGGGCGGCAATCAGCCCCAGCATTTT.

This chain joins TRBV19 and TRBJ1-1; 7 positions match TRBD1. The CDR3 covers 15 residues. The trim removed 3 bases at V and 3 bases at J, leaving 7 bases unmatched. Germline-derived CDR1 and CDR2 are LNHDA and SQIVND (reference sequence). CDR3 amino acids: CASSMTGTHDTEAFF. The CDR3, as DNA: TGTGCCAGTAGTATGACAGGGACTCATGACACTGAAGCTTTCTTT.

The V and J genes are TRBV5-6 and TRBJ2-7; 7 bases map to TRBD1. This CDR3 has 13 amino acids. CDR1 is SGHDT and CDR2 is YYEEEE in the germline V gene. Germline trimming cut 4 bases from V and 2 bases from J; bases unmatched to any gene: 3. The CDR3 DNA follows: TGTGCCAGCAGCGTCGGACAGGCCTACGAGCAGTACTTC. Its protein is CASSVGQAYEQYF.

This clonotype was counted only a few times. The rearrangement links TRBV7-2 to TRBJ1-2, with TRBD1 matching 7 bases. The germline gives CDR1 SGHTA, CDR2 FQGNSA. After removal of 0 bases from V and 1 base from J, the junction contained 2 bases not matched to a gene. CDR3 size: 15 residues. CDR3 protein: CASSLATGNNYGYTF. CDR3 coding DNA: TGTGCCAGCAGCTTAGCGACAGGGAATAACTATGGCTACACCTTC.

This clonotype appeared a few times. The chain couples TRBV15 to TRBJ2-7; D not resolved. V gave up 0 bases and J gave up 2 bases, with 14 bases separating them. The CDR3 has 16 residues. Germline loops: CDR1 LNHNV, CDR2 YYDKDF (reference sequence). CDR3 DNA: TGTGCCACCAGCAGAGATAAGGCAGCCCTGGCCTACGAGCAGTACTTC. Its protein is CATSRDKAALAYEQYF. The variable domain in full, completed from reference TRBV15 and TRBJ2-7, reads DAMVIQNPRYQVTQFGKPVTLSCSQTLNHNVMYWYQQKSSQAPKLLFHYYDKDFNNEADTPDNFQSRRPNTSFCFLDIRSPGLGDTAMYLCATSRDKAALAYEQYFGPGTRLTVT.

V is TRBV7-2 and J is TRBJ2-1; D is ambiguous. Germline CDR1 reads SGHTA; CDR2 reads FQGNSA. This CDR3 is 15 amino acids long. V shed 1 base and J shed 5 bases, with 12 bases lying between them. CDR3 region: CASSLVKGSHNEQFF. CDR3 DNA sequence: TGTGCCAGCAGCTTAGTGAAGGGCAGCCACAATGAGCAGTTCTTC.

This sequence joins TRBV6-1 and TRBJ2-7, with a tentative D call TRBD2 (6 bases). The germline V gene encodes CDR1 MNHNS and CDR2 SASEGT. The CDR3 runs 14 residues. V lost 8 bases, J lost 0 bases, and 14 bases lay in between. CDR3 protein: CASLLGGSSYEQYF. As DNA, the CDR3 is TGTGCCAGCCTCTTGGGAGGAAGCTCCTACGAGCAGTACTTC.

The chain's CDR3 is CASSRGLAGGPSSYEQYF. DNA for the CDR3: TGTGCCAGCAGCCGAGGACTAGCGGGAGGGCCGAGCTCCTACGAGCAGTACTTC. The rearrangement joins TRBV7-6 to TRBJ2-7; 15 bases align to TRBD2. Losses at the gene ends were 5 bases for V and 0 bases for J; bases not matched to a gene: 8. CDR3 length: 18 residues. Germline V gene data show CDR1 as SGHVS and CDR2 as FNYEAQ.

The chain combines TRBV29-1 with TRBJ2-1; D is uncertain. Germline V gene data show CDR1 as SQVTM and CDR2 as ANQGSEA. The CDR3 length is 14 residues. V was cut by 3 bases and J by 1 base, with 10 bases left in between. The CDR3 DNA reads TGCAGCGTTGAGATCCAAATATCCTACAATGAGCAGTTCTTC. Translation gives CSVEIQISYNEQFF.

This clonotype was seen ten or more times. The chain is built from TRBV2 and TRBJ2-1; no definite D call. Between the trimmed V and J ends, which lost 6 bases and 0 bases, there was a span of 6 bases. Per germline, CDR1 SNHLY and CDR2 FYNNEI. The CDR3 consists of 13 residues. CDR3 protein: CASSEISYNEQFF. As DNA, the CDR3 is TGTGCCAGCAGCGAAATCTCCTACAATGAGCAGTTCTTC.

This clonotype was counted at least ten times. The J gene is TRBJ2-7, the V gene TRBV6-1; 9 nucleotides align to TRBD1. V lost 6 bases, J lost 0 bases, and 6 bases stayed unmatched. The CDR3 runs 15 residues. Germline V gives CDR1 MNHNS, CDR2 SASEGT. The CDR3 nucleotides read TGTGCCAGCAGCATGGGGACAGGGAGCTCCTACGAGCAGTACTTC. Its translation: CASSMGTGSSYEQYF.

This chain links TRBV25-1 with TRBJ2-7, with TRBD1 identical over 7 bases. The J segment lost 3 bases and the V segment lost 2 bases, leaving 1 base of the junction unmatched. Germline lookup yields CDR1 MGHDK and CDR2 SYGVNS. CDR3 length: 13 amino acids. CDR3 sequence: CASSERGHYEQYF. CDR3 nucleotides: TGTGCCAGCAGTGAAAGGGGGCACTACGAGCAGTACTTC.

This clonotype was recorded many times. The V and J genes are TRBV19 and TRBJ1-1; D not certain. Trimming removed 1 base from V and 0 bases from J, with 18 bases in between. This CDR3 contains 18 residues. CDR1 and CDR2 (germline): LNHDA, SQIVND (reference sequence). CDR3 coding DNA: TGTGCCAGTAGTATAGTCCGACAAACAGACTTCATGAACACTGAAGCTTTCTTT. Protein product: CASSIVRQTDFMNTEAFF.

The J gene is TRBJ1-5, the V gene TRBV6-2 or TRBV6-3, with D unresolved. CDR1 and CDR2 (germline): MNHEY, SVGEGT. The CDR3 is 14 amino acids. Trimming took off 11 bases at V and 7 bases at J, with 21 bases between the two ends. CDR3: CASFKSAGGQPQHF. The CDR3 bases are TGTGCCTCCTTTAAATCAGCGGGAGGCCAGCCCCAGCATTTT.

The J gene is TRBJ1-5, the V gene TRBV24-1; D may be TRBD1 (5 bases). V gave up 1 base and J gave up 4 bases, with 7 bases separating them. This CDR3 comprises 14 residues. Germline-derived CDR1 and CDR2 are KGHDR and SFDVKD. In DNA form, the CDR3 reads TGTGCCACCAGTGATTTTGGGGGAAATCAGCCCCAGCATTTT. Amino acid sequence: CATSDFGGNQPQHF.

This clonotype was recorded at least ten times. The V call is TRBV6-1, the J call TRBJ2-7; 12 nucleotides match TRBD2. After removal of 6 bases from V and 2 bases from J, the junction contained 5 bases not matched to a gene. This CDR3 has 15 residues. Germline V gene lookup returns CDR1 MNHNS and CDR2 SASEGT. The CDR3 DNA follows: TGTGCCAGCAGCCCCGGGACTAGCGGGCCCTACGAGCAGTACTTC. Its translation: CASSPGTSGPYEQYF.

This clonotype turned up a few times. The V gene is TRBV7-9, the J gene TRBJ1-1; D might be TRBD1 (5 bases). This CDR3 has 14 amino acids. Germline CDR1 SEHNR, CDR2 FQNEAQ (reference sequence). Trimming took 7 bases from V and 0 from J, leaving 12 bases between them. CDR3 loop: CASTRWGMNTEAFF. In DNA form, the CDR3 reads TGTGCCAGCACCCGCTGGGGGATGAACACTGAAGCTTTCTTT.

This clonotype was observed a handful of times. The rearrangement links TRBV15 to TRBJ2-1; the match to TRBD2 covers 10 bases. The CDR3 is 15 amino acids. V shed 5 bases and J 6 bases; nucleotides not matched to a gene: 7. Germline V lookup: CDR1 LNHNV, CDR2 YYDKDF (reference sequence). The CDR3 reads CATSFPGLAINEQFF. The DNA of the CDR3 is TGTGCCACCAGCTTTCCGGGACTAGCGATCAATGAGCAGTTCTTC.

In its sample, this clonotype was seen many times. The V call is TRBV28, the J call TRBJ1-3; D not resolved. This CDR3 is built from 15 residues. V dropped 3 bases and J dropped 0 bases, with 9 bases sitting between them. Germline assignment: CDR1 MDHEN and CDR2 SYDVKM. In nucleotides, the CDR3 is TGTGCCAGCAGTTTGTATGCCAGCTCTGGAAACACCATATATTTT. It is translated as CASSLYASSGNTIYF.

The CDR3 nucleotides are TGCGCCAGCCGACTAGCGGGAGGTCGATACGAGCAGTACTTC. This gives the protein CASRLAGGRYEQYF. The chain uses TRBV5-1 and TRBJ2-7; 13 bases align to TRBD2. Germline CDR1 is SGHRS and CDR2 is YFSETQ. With 7 bases clipped from V and 4 bases from J, the junction kept 5 bases outside the gene matches. This CDR3 region has 14 residues.